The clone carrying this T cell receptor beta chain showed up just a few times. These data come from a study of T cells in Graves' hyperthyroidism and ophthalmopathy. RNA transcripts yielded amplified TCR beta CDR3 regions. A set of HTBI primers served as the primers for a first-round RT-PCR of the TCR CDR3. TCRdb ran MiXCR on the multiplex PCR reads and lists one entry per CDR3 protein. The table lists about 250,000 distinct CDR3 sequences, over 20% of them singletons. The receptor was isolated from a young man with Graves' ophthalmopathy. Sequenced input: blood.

The CDR3 is CASSEAERGTEQFF. The DNA of the CDR3 is TGTGCCAGCAGTGAAGCGGAACGTGGGACAGAGCAGTTCTTC. The V call is TRBV6-1, the J call TRBJ2-1, with D maybe TRBD1 (6 bases). Germline lookup yields CDR1 MNHNS and CDR2 SASEGT. The CDR3 loop spans 14 amino acids. V shed 0 bases and J shed 10 bases, with 13 bases lying between them.